Listed below are T cell receptor beta chains from one sample, sequenced in a study of cytomegalovirus exposure and HLA in healthy donors. Sequencing was performed with immunoSEQ multiplex PCR; in TCRdb, only in-frame clones are kept and a portion is missing. The sample has some 120,000 clones, 55% to 75% seen once. Sequencing input: PBMCs. The receptor set was obtained from a man aged 25-40 years in good health and CMV-seronegative. Each CDR3 is given with its conserved first and last residue. Each record gives: D gene, clone size, V gene, CDR3 protein. The D gene is left open where the match is weak. Size is omitted from some rows. Given values are once, few, many or a class for expanded clones.

>TRBD1|-|TRBV7-7
CASSLLRVGGSNIVVGGYTF
>-|once|TRBV11-2
CASSSSTASYEQYF
>-|few|TRBV7-8
CASSQDTNYGYTF
>TRBD2|-|TRBV7-2
CASSLAPSGGYPVETQYF
>-|few|TRBV5-4
CASSNQFQGGYGYTF
>-|-|TRBV5-1
CASSPTGTYESSGELFF
>TRBD2|few|TRBV28
CASSLWGLAGGSIYEQYF
>-|-|TRBV4-3
CASSQVSGRASAGELFF
>-|once|TRBV6-5
CARTAGGNQPQHF
>-|-|TRBV4-2
CASSLVTDQNTIYF